The rows below give T cell receptor beta chains drawn from one sample of a study of vaccination effects on CD4 cells after COVID-19. Produced via immunoSEQ multiplex PCR; TCRdb's table is partial and in-frame only. The sample has tens of thousands of clones, around 67% seen once. Their antigens are not known. This specimen consisted of CD4+ T cells from PBMCs cultured with a peptide pool, obtained before COVID-19 vaccination. The receptors come from a human donor who had a prior SARS-CoV-2 infection. Each CDR3 is given without its conserved first and last residue.

CDR3aa: ATSTVGRTDTQY
v_gene: TRBV15

CDR3aa: ASSPGAGGPYNEQF
v_gene: TRBV7-3

CDR3aa: ASSRGYAADTQY
v_gene: TRBV4-2

CDR3aa: ASSQDPLAGTTNEKLF
v_gene: TRBV4-1

CDR3aa: ASSLVAQGGETQY
v_gene: TRBV5-6

CDR3aa: ASSPPGRNYGYT
v_gene: TRBV18

CDR3aa: ATSDLDRRSNYGYT
v_gene: TRBV24-1

CDR3aa: ASSLVTGLETQY
v_gene: TRBV5-6

CDR3aa: ASSQDGTGEYNSPLH
v_gene: TRBV4-1

CDR3aa: ASSLNDSPLH
v_gene: TRBV7-9

CDR3aa: ASSLLSLGGQPQH
v_gene: TRBV7-2

CDR3aa: ASSPRTGARETQY
v_gene: TRBV27

CDR3aa: ASSIDWAGNGYT
v_gene: TRBV19

CDR3aa: ASRITDGYNEQF
v_gene: TRBV2

CDR3aa: ATSGGVTGELF
v_gene: TRBV24-1

CDR3aa: ASSQGGYEQY
v_gene: TRBV18

CDR3aa: ASRPSGRGNEQF
v_gene: TRBV7-3

CDR3aa: ASSHRTSGHNEQF
v_gene: TRBV5-4

CDR3aa: ASSQDQGTQETQY
v_gene: TRBV3-1/TRBV3-2

CDR3aa: ASSLGIVSSGNTIY
v_gene: TRBV7-2

CDR3aa: ASSKGVETQY
v_gene: TRBV19

CDR3aa: ASSLAGRGGSEQF
v_gene: TRBV4-2

CDR3aa: ASSQEWKGQMH
v_gene: TRBV3-1/TRBV3-2

CDR3aa: ASSIDRPGELF
v_gene: TRBV19

CDR3aa: ASSYSSGGGNEQF
v_gene: TRBV6-6

CDR3aa: ASRPSGSSGNTIY
v_gene: TRBV14

CDR3aa: SASRAYEQY
v_gene: TRBV20-1

CDR3aa: ASSQDLAEKYGYT
v_gene: TRBV4-2

CDR3aa: ASSLGGGSTDTQY
v_gene: TRBV5-1

CDR3aa: ASSWLGQGNTEAF
v_gene: TRBV5-1

CDR3aa: ASSLLTVWNSPLH
v_gene: TRBV5-1

CDR3aa: ASTRTGQGADQPQH
v_gene: TRBV19

CDR3aa: ASSQDKGSVYNEQF
v_gene: TRBV4-2

CDR3aa: ASSLRAGVSYNEQF
v_gene: TRBV9

CDR3aa: ASSRTYSGANVLT
v_gene: TRBV6-5

CDR3aa: ASSPLAARENTGELF
v_gene: TRBV7-2

CDR3aa: ASSAGTSTAPTDTQY
v_gene: TRBV6-1

CDR3aa: ASSSTGTPNTEAF
v_gene: TRBV7-9

CDR3aa: ASSPTRWNGELF
v_gene: TRBV3-1/TRBV3-2

CDR3aa: ASSQKATGELF
v_gene: TRBV12-3/TRBV12-4

CDR3aa: ASSIGRRETQY
v_gene: TRBV19

CDR3aa: ASSTQGTAGNTIY
v_gene: TRBV9

CDR3aa: ATSDWGTKETQY
v_gene: TRBV24-1

CDR3aa: ASSPPGDRDSGKAF
v_gene: TRBV25-1

CDR3aa: ASKVENMNEQF
v_gene: TRBV2

CDR3aa: ASSPTGNTIY
v_gene: TRBV12-3/TRBV12-4

CDR3aa: ASSGTGDGYT
v_gene: TRBV2

CDR3aa: ASSQVFDRGFEKLF
v_gene: TRBV4-3

CDR3aa: ASLLRDRYTDTQY
v_gene: TRBV18

CDR3aa: AISERQGGTNEKLF
v_gene: TRBV10-3

CDR3aa: ASSPHQGRGSPLH
v_gene: TRBV3-1/TRBV3-2

CDR3aa: SVELTEPGPLYEQY
v_gene: TRBV29-1

CDR3aa: ASSQDLQGTGEAF
v_gene: TRBV4-2